This passage covers 2 T cell receptor beta chains from one sample sequenced in a study of T cell repertoires in cytomegalovirus infection. TCRdb passed the reads through MiXCR, listing each CDR3 protein once. In the table there are some 560,000 distinct CDR3 sequences, just under 40% of which are singletons. The antigens of these receptors remain unknown. Material: cultured PBMCs, obtained from culture after CMV antigen stimulation. The receptors were sampled from a human donor in good health (CMV status not recorded). Some clones in this sample may be carry-over from other donors' samples.

This clonotype was seen only a few times. The chain carries TRBV12-3 or TRBV12-4 and TRBJ2-7; tentatively, D is TRBD1 (6 bases). Trimming left V 6 bases short and J 3 bases short, with 18 bases between. The CDR3 length is 15 residues. The CDR3 reads CASRPDSRGGYEQYF. CDR3 DNA: TGTGCCAGCAGGCCGGACTCCAGGGGCGGCTACGAGCAGTACTTC.

The chain combines TRBV6-8 with TRBJ2-3; 13 nucleotides align to TRBD2. The germline V gene has CDR1 MNHGY and CDR2 SAAAGT. There are 16 residues in the CDR3. V lost 5 bases and J lost 8; bases outside the gene matches: 10. The CDR3 DNA sequence: TGTGCCAGCAGTGTTCGACTTGGACTAGCGGGGGCTACGCAGTATTTT. Protein sequence: CASSVRLGLAGATQYF.